Listed here are 17 T cell receptor beta chains from one sample, sequenced in a study of blood T cell repertoires in COVID-19 (dated by TCRdb to 2018 to 2020). The library was obtained by the immunoSEQ multiplex PCR assay. Not all clones reach the TCRdb copy of this immuneACCESS table, which keeps in-frame sequences only. Checked studies attribute under half of the gap to unresolved V genes and leave the rest unexplained. The sample has approximately 250,000 clones on record, approximately 80% of them singletons. The ten largest clones represent about 9.1% of the sample. Source material: peripheral blood. The receptors here all came from a human donor in a cohort sampled during active COVID-19.

The chain couples TRBV5-4 to TRBJ1-6; D possibly corresponds to TRBD1 (6 bases). The CDR3 is 15 residues long. In germline, CDR1 is SGHNT, CDR2 YYREEE (reference sequence). The V end lost 4 bases, the J end lost 9 bases, and 17 bases lay between the germline ends. DNA of the CDR3: TGTGCCAGCAGCCCCACGGGGGGCGTTAGTTCACCCCTCCACTTT. Translated, it gives CASSPTGGVSSPLHF.

V usage is TRBV18 and J usage is TRBJ2-3; 10 positions match TRBD1. Germline CDR1 reads KGHSH; CDR2 reads LQKENI. The CDR3 loop spans 17 amino acids. The V gene end was trimmed by 4 bases and the J gene end by 4 bases; junction bases not matched to a gene: 11. The CDR3 DNA follows: TGTGCCAGCTCACAAACCCGGGACAGGGGAGGCCCAGATACGCAGTATTTT. Protein product: CASSQTRDRGGPDTQYF.

This clone turned up a few times. The gene calls are TRBV28 and TRBJ1-5, with TRBD1 matching over 7 bases. There are 18 residues in the CDR3. The germline CDR1 and CDR2 sequences are MDHEN and SYDVKM. J gave up 0 bases and V 7 bases, and 15 bases lay outside the gene matches. The CDR3 reads CASNNRDRARYSNQPQHF. The CDR3 nucleotides are TGTGCCAGCAACAACCGCGACAGGGCGCGATATAGCAATCAGCCCCAGCATTTT.

This sequence joins TRBV3-1 (or the pseudogene TRBV3-2) and TRBJ1-2; 7 bases line up with TRBD1. The CDR3 runs to 13 residues. Unmatched junction bases numbered 7, after V lost 4 bases and J lost 8 bases. Germline loops: CDR1 LGHDT, CDR2 YNNKEL (reference sequence). The CDR3 loop reads CASSLLRGWGYTF. CDR3 bases: TGTGCCAGCAGCCTCCTCAGGGGGTGGGGCTACACCTTC.

The chain has TRBV5-1 and TRBJ2-6; D is ambiguous. V dropped 4 bases and J dropped 0 bases, with 11 bases sitting between them. In germline, CDR1 is SGHRS, CDR2 YFSETQ. The CDR3 totals 16 residues. As DNA, the CDR3 is TGCGCCAGCAGCCCCCGCGCTAACTCTGGGGCCAACGTCCTGACTTTC. It is translated as CASSPRANSGANVLTF.

The CDR3 sequence is CASSQEIRSGSRTDTQYF. Here the CDR3 DNA reads TGTGCCAGCAGCCAAGAGATCCGGAGCGGGAGCCGCACAGATACGCAGTATTTT. The chain carries TRBV4-2 and TRBJ2-3, with 8 bases aligning to TRBD2. The length of the CDR3 is 18 residues. Germline values: CDR1 LGHNA, CDR2 YNFKEQ. V lost 0 bases to trimming and J lost 1 base; unmatched junction nucleotides: 9.

This clone was picked up one time. The chain is built from TRBV6-1 and TRBJ1-5; D not certain. V was pared by 1 base and J by 2 bases, with 12 bases between. The germline CDR1 and CDR2 sequences are MNHNS and SASEGT. CDR3 size: 16 residues. This CDR3 is CASSEGAVIGNQPQHF. CDR3 DNA: TGTGCCAGCAGTGAAGGAGCGGTTATTGGCAATCAGCCCCAGCATTTT.

J is TRBJ1-2 and V is TRBV5-4; tentatively, D is TRBD1 (5 bases). V was shortened by 4 bases and J by 5 bases, with 18 bases between the two germline ends. Germline V gene data show CDR1 as SGHNT and CDR2 as YYREEE (reference sequence). CDR3 length: 15 residues. The CDR3 loop is CASSTDPGIGYGYTF. The CDR3 coding sequence is TGTGCCAGCAGCACGGACCCAGGGATCGGGTATGGCTACACCTTC.

The chain carries TRBV2 and TRBJ2-7; 7 bases align to TRBD1. Germline V gene data show CDR1 as SNHLY and CDR2 as FYNNEI. V lost 2 bases to trimming and J lost 1 base; unmatched junction nucleotides: 2. This CDR3 has 14 amino acids. The DNA of the CDR3 is TGTGCCAGCAGTGAAATGGGACAGTCCTACGAGCAGTACTTC. Translating gives CASSEMGQSYEQYF.

This clone appeared a single time. J is TRBJ2-3 and V is TRBV6-2 or TRBV6-3; TRBD2 agrees at 7 bases. J gave up 4 bases and V 2 bases, and 6 bases lay outside the gene matches. Germline loops: CDR1 MNHEY, CDR2 SVGEGT. The CDR3 totals 15 residues. In nucleotides, the CDR3 is TGTGCCAGCAGTTACCCGACTAGCCCAGCAGATACGCAGTATTTT. Its protein product is CASSYPTSPADTQYF.

This clone showed up just a few times. This chain connects TRBV7-8 to TRBJ2-7; tentative D call: TRBD1 (6 bases). Trimming removed 5 bases at V and 3 bases at J, with 14 bases between. The CDR3 loop spans 14 amino acids. Germline V gene sequence: CDR1 SGHVS, CDR2 FQNEAQ. The CDR3 sequence: CASSATGDFYEQYF. The CDR3 DNA follows: TGTGCCAGCAGCGCGACAGGTGATTTCTACGAGCAGTACTTC.

The chain uses TRBV5-4 and TRBJ2-7, with a possible D match to TRBD1 (6 bases). The V end was cut by 0 bases, the J end by 4 bases, with 11 bases between. This CDR3 region has 14 residues. Germline V lookup: CDR1 SGHNT, CDR2 YYREEE (reference sequence). The CDR3 DNA follows: TGTGCCAGCAGCTTGGAGGACAGAATATACGAGCAGTACTTC. Its protein is CASSLEDRIYEQYF.

The V call is TRBV7-9, the J call TRBJ2-3; 10 bases are shared with TRBD2. CDR1 and CDR2 from the germline V gene are SEHNR and FQNEAQ (reference sequence). The length of the CDR3 is 16 residues. The J segment lost 3 bases and the V segment lost 4 bases, leaving 7 bases of the junction unmatched. The CDR3, as DNA: TGTGCCAGCAGCTCCTCTAGCGGGAGTAGGACAGATACGCAGTATTTT. This codes for CASSSSSGSRTDTQYF.

The chain employs TRBV10-2 and TRBJ1-6; D might be TRBD1 (6 bases). V lost 6 bases and J 4 bases, leaving 10 bases between the germline ends. The CDR3 is 14 residues long. CDR1 and CDR2 (germline): WSHSY, SAAADI. CDR3 sequence: CASSPGQYNSPLHF. CDR3 coding DNA: TGCGCCAGCAGCCCCGGACAGTATAATTCACCCCTCCACTTT.

At least ten counts were recorded for this clone. V gene TRBV29-1 combines with J gene TRBJ2-4; TRBD2 might be the D (6 bases). The CDR3 has 13 residues. V gave up 4 bases and J gave up 6 bases, with 13 bases separating them. Germline V gives CDR1 SQVTM, CDR2 ANQGSEA. The CDR3 nucleotides are TGCAGCGTTGTTGGCGGGGAGACAAACATTCAGTACTTC. Translating gives CSVVGGETNIQYF.

This clone was found a few times. The genes are TRBV28 and TRBJ1-5; D may be TRBD1 (5 bases). V lost 7 bases and J 7 bases, leaving 23 bases between the germline ends. This CDR3 region has 16 residues. Germline V gene lookup returns CDR1 MDHEN and CDR2 SYDVKM. In DNA form, the CDR3 reads TGTGCCAGCACCGAATCGGCAGGGAGGTCCCGACAGCCCCAGCATTTT. This gives the protein CASTESAGRSRQPQHF.

This clone was picked up a small number of times. The chain employs TRBV9 and TRBJ1-6; 9 bases fit TRBD1. J lost 7 bases, V lost 3 bases, and 5 bases had no gene match. Germline CDR1 and CDR2: SGDLS and YYNGEE. This CDR3 region has 15 residues. This CDR3 reads CASSGGTGPNSPLHF. The CDR3 bases are TGTGCCAGCAGCGGGGGGACAGGGCCGAATTCACCCCTCCACTTT.